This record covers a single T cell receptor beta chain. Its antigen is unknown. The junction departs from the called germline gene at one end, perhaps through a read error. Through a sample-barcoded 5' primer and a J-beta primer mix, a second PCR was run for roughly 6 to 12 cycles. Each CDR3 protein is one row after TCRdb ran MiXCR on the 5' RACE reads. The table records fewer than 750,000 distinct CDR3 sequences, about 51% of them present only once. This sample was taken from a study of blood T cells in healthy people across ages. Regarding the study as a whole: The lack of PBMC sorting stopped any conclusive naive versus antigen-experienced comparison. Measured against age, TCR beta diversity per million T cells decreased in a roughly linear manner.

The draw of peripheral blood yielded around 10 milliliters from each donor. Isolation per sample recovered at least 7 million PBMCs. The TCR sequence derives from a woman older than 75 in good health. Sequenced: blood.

CDR3 nucleotide sequence: TGTGCCTGGCCCCTCTACTATGAGCAGTTCTTC. It translates to CAWPLYYEQFF. This chain joins TRBV30 and TRBJ2-1; D ambiguous. CDR3 size: 11 residues. From germline, CDR1 is GTSNPN and CDR2 SVGIG (reference sequence). Together with reference TRBV30 and TRBJ2-1, the CDR3 gives the full variable domain: SQTIHQWPATLVQPVGSPLSLECTVEGTSNPNLYWYRQAAGRGLQLLFYSVGIGQISSEVPQNLSASRPQDRQFILSSKKLLLSDSGFYLCAWPLYYEQFFGPGTRLTVL.